This T cell receptor beta chain stems from a study of cytomegalovirus exposure and HLA in healthy donors. General study findings and limits: Earlier results showed most TCR beta V segments being productive about 87% or about 30% of the time. Sequencing artifact likely explains a cluster of highly shared sequence variants. The study flagged about 150 TCR beta chains as cytomegalovirus-associated.

Both 60 Vbeta primers and 13 Jbeta primers went into the PCR. In the original analysis: Roughly 10 million shared chains were among 80 million or so unique TCR beta chains counted in a later analysis. Profiled with immunoSEQ multiplex PCR; TCRdb holds only in-frame clones, not every one. V and J calls and clone size follow that table, whereas D and trimming were derived from the DNA. The sample lists 150,000 to 200,000 clones; about 80% were seen once. This clone was observed once. Its antigen is as yet unknown. CDR1 and CDR2 from the germline V gene are SGHAT and FQNNGV. V lost 5 bases to trimming and J lost 6 bases; unmatched junction nucleotides: 5. This CDR3 region has 15 residues.

The clonotype was recovered from a woman under 30 in good health and CMV-seropositive. The chain joins TRBV11-2 to TRBJ1-5; 12 bases align to TRBD1. The sequencing sample was made of PBMCs. For the CDR3, the DNA is TGTGCCAGCAGCCCCGGGACAGGGGGCCGTCAGCCCCAGCATTTT. As protein: CASSPGTGGRQPQHF.